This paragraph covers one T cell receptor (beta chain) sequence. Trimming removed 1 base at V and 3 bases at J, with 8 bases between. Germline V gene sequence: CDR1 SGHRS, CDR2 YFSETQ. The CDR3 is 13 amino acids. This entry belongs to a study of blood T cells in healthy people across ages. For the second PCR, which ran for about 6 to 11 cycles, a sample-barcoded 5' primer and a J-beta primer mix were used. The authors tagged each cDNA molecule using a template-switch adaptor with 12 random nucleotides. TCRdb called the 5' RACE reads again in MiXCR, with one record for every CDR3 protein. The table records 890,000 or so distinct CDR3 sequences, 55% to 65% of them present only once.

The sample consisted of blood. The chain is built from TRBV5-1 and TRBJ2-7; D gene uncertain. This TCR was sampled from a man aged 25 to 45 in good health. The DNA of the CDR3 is TGCGCCAGCAGCTTGCCGCGCCTCTACGAGCAGTACTTC. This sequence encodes CASSLPRLYEQYF. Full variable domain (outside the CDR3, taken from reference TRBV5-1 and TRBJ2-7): KAGVTQTPRYLIKTRGQQVTLSCSPISGHRSVSWYQQTPGQGLQFLFEYFSETQRNKGNFPGRFSGRQFSNSRSEMNVSTLELGDSALYLCASSLPRLYEQYFGPGTRLTVT.